This T cell receptor (beta chain) was sequenced for a study of cytomegalovirus exposure and HLA in healthy donors. Study overall: Genotyping showed roughly 81% of roughly 400 donors falling in the Caucasian-associated ancestry cluster.

Note on this clone: What it recognizes is unknown. One end of the junction is discordant with germline, which a read error may explain.

The CDR3 spans 14 residues. Germline assignment: CDR1 SEHNR and CDR2 FQNEAQ (reference sequence). The PCR used 60 Vbeta and 13 Jbeta primers. Data came from immunoSEQ multiplex PCR; TCRdb stores just in-frame clones and leaves some out. Here the sample spans approximately 120,000 clones, around 81% being singletons. Points from the study as a whole: The authors later linked a missense DCLRE1C variant to TCR beta V- and J-gene trimming. As confirmed in vitro, a few CMV-associated chains were specific for CMV antigens.

The V call is TRBV7-9, the J call TRBJ2-5; D unresolved. Sequencing input: PBMCs. This TCR derives from a woman aged 25-40 years in good health and CMV-seronegative. CDR3 coding DNA: TGTTCCAGCTCCGTGACTCCGATCCAAGAGACCCAGTACTTC. Its protein product is CSSSVTPIQETQYF.